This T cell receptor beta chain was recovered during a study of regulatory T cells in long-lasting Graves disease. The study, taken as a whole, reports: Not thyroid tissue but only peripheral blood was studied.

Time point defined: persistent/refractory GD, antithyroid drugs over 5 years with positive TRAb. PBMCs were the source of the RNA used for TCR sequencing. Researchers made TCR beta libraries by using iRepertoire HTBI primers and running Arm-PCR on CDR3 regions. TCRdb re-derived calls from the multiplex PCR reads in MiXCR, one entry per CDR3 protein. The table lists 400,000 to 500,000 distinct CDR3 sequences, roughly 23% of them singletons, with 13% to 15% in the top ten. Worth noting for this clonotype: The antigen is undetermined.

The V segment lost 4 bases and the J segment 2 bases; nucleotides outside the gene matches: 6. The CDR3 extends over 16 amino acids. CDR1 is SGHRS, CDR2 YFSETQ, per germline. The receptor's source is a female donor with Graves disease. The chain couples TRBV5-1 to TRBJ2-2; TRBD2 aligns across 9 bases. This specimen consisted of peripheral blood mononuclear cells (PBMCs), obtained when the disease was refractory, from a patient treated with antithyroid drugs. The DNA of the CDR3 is TGCGCCAGCAGCCCCCTAGCGGGAAGAAACACCGGGGAGCTGTTTTTT. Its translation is CASSPLAGRNTGELFF.